This is a list of T cell receptor beta chains from one sample in a study of blood T cell repertoires in COVID-19. Data came from immunoSEQ multiplex PCR; TCRdb stores just in-frame clones and leaves some out. The sample yields some 89,000 clones, approximately 90% seen once. The sample consisted of peripheral blood. All receptors derive from a man between 60 and 75 years old with acute or convalescent COVID-19. CDR3s include the opening cysteine and the closing phenylalanine or tryptophan. D genes are given only for firm matches. Where a row states a size, it is once, few, many or the class of an expanded clone; other rows omit it.

CDR3: CASSQTSGGLQETQYF; DNA: TGCGCCAGCAGCCAGACTAGCGGGGGACTACAAGAGACCCAGTACTTC; J: TRBJ2-5; length: 16; D: TRBD2; V: TRBV5-1; size: -
CDR3: CASSYGGEDYEKLFF; DNA: TGTGCCAGCAGTTACGGGGGGGAGGATTATGAAAAACTGTTTTTT; J: TRBJ1-4; length: 15; D: -; V: TRBV28; size: -
CDR3: CASSLFIAASGGPTPNEQFF; DNA: TGTGCCAGCAGCTTATTCATCGCGGCTAGCGGGGGGCCCACCCCCAATGAGCAGTTCTTC; J: TRBJ2-1; length: 20; D: TRBD2; V: TRBV7-6; size: few
CDR3: CASSQNRVLTAKNTEAFF; DNA: TGCGCCAGCAGCCAGAACCGCGTCTTAACAGCTAAGAACACTGAAGCTTTCTTT; J: TRBJ1-1; length: 18; D: -; V: TRBV4-1; size: -
CDR3: CASSFPVGTGSEKLFF; DNA: TGTGCCAGCAGCTTCCCCGTGGGGACAGGGAGTGAAAAACTGTTTTTT; J: TRBJ1-4; length: 16; D: TRBD1; V: TRBV6-6; size: -
CDR3: CASSHRDRVEAFF; DNA: TGTGCCAGCAGCCACCGGGATCGGGTTGAAGCTTTCTTT; J: TRBJ1-1; length: 13; D: -; V: TRBV12-3/TRBV12-4; size: once
CDR3: CATSDGGVNQPQHF; DNA: TGTGCCACCAGTGATGGGGGGGTCAATCAGCCCCAGCATTTT; J: TRBJ1-5; length: 14; D: -; V: TRBV24-1; size: -
CDR3: CASSSSGGETQYF; DNA: TGTGCCAGCAGCAGCTCAGGAGGAGAGACCCAGTACTTC; J: TRBJ2-5; length: 13; D: -; V: TRBV7-9; size: -
CDR3: CSVVTGNEKLFF; DNA: TGCAGCGTCGTCACAGGGAATGAAAAACTGTTTTTT; J: TRBJ1-4; length: 12; D: -; V: TRBV29-1; size: -
CDR3: CASSLGSGAPSGTEAFF; DNA: TGCGCCAGCAGCTTGGGGTCAGGGGCTCCATCGGGCACTGAAGCTTTCTTT; J: TRBJ1-1; length: 17; D: -; V: TRBV5-1; size: -
CDR3: CASSAQGGNQPQHF; DNA: TGTGCCAGCAGTGCCCAGGGAGGGAATCAGCCCCAGCATTTT; J: TRBJ1-5; length: 14; D: -; V: TRBV2; size: -
CDR3: CASSFDAGGWVDTQYF; DNA: TGTGCCAGCAGCTTTGACGCAGGGGGGTGGGTGGATACGCAGTATTTT; J: TRBJ2-3; length: 16; D: -; V: TRBV7-8; size: -
CDR3: CASYNRGNSPLHF; DNA: TGTGCCAGCTACAACAGGGGTAATTCACCCCTCCACTTT; J: TRBJ1-6; length: 13; D: TRBD1; V: TRBV6-5; size: -
CDR3: CSASPVYGYTF; DNA: TGCAGTGCTAGCCCAGTCTATGGCTACACCTTC; J: TRBJ1-2; length: 11; D: -; V: TRBV20-1; size: -
CDR3: CASSMQRWGPPLQPQHF; DNA: TGTGCCAGTAGTATGCAACGATGGGGCCCCCCACTCCAGCCCCAGCATTTT; J: TRBJ1-5; length: 17; D: -; V: TRBV19; size: -
CDR3: CSAGTPNEQFF; DNA: TGCAGTGCCGGGACTCCCAATGAGCAGTTCTTC; J: TRBJ2-1; length: 11; D: -; V: TRBV20-1; size: -
CDR3: CATRYGGPPYEQYF; DNA: TGTGCCACCAGATACGGCGGGCCGCCCTACGAGCAGTACTTC; J: TRBJ2-7; length: 14; D: -; V: TRBV19; size: -
CDR3: CASSLQLNTEAFF; DNA: TGTGCCAGCAGTTTACAGTTGAACACTGAAGCTTTCTTT; J: TRBJ1-1; length: 13; D: -; V: TRBV14; size: -
CDR3: CASSLEDSGAQHF; DNA: TGTGCCAGCAGCTTAGAAGATTCGGGGGCCCAGCATTTT; J: TRBJ1-5; length: 13; D: -; V: TRBV7-9; size: -
CDR3: CASSWGQGNSPLHF; DNA: TGTGCCAGCAGCTGGGGACAGGGAAATTCACCCCTCCACTTT; J: TRBJ1-6; length: 14; D: TRBD1; V: TRBV5-5; size: once